This entry lists 4 T cell receptor beta chains sequenced from one sample in a study of T cell repertoires in cytomegalovirus infection. TCRdb reprocessed the reads with MiXCR, giving one entry per CDR3 protein. Of around 800,000 distinct CDR3 sequences listed, over 25% were seen once; the top ten hold around 12%. Their specific antigens are unknown. Sequences were derived from cultured CD8+ T cells from PBMCs, sampled from culture after CMV antigen stimulation. These receptor sequences come from a human donor in good health (CMV status not recorded). Some clones in this sample may be carry-over from other donors' samples.

In this sample, this clonotype turned up a few times. The V gene is TRBV6-2 or TRBV6-3, the J gene TRBJ1-2; D remains unclear. From germline, CDR1 is MNHEY and CDR2 SVGEGT. V lost 6 bases and J 1 base, leaving 12 bases between the germline ends. CDR3 size: 14 residues. CDR3 protein: CASSAAEDNYGYTF. The CDR3 coding sequence is TGTGCCAGCAGCGCCGCGGAGGATAACTATGGCTACACCTTC.

A few counts support this clonotype. The chain carries TRBV29-1 and TRBJ2-1; tentative D call: TRBD2 (5 bases). There are 14 residues in the CDR3. Trimming shortened V by 6 bases and J by 7 bases, and 19 bases separated the two germline ends. In germline, CDR1 is SQVTM, CDR2 ANQGSEA. The CDR3: CSVMRVNLGNEQFF. The CDR3 region has the DNA TGCAGCGTGATGAGGGTTAATCTGGGGAATGAGCAGTTCTTC.

This clonotype has only a few counts. An end of the junction does not agree with germline; a read error may underlie this. The V gene is TRBV6-1, the J gene TRBJ1-5; 10 nucleotides line up with TRBD1. There are 15 residues in the CDR3. The germline CDR1 and CDR2 sequences are MNHNS and SASEGT. The CDR3 region has the DNA TGTGCCAGCATTGAAGGACAGGGGGGGAATCAGCCCCAGCATTTT. Its protein product is CASIEGQGGNQPQHF.

This clonotype was detected many times. The rearrangement uses TRBV7-8 and TRBJ2-7; possible D gene TRBD2, 6 bases. With 1 base removed from V and 0 bases from J, the gap between germline ends came to 16 bases. This CDR3 region has 17 residues. The germline gives CDR1 SGHVS, CDR2 FQNEAQ. Here the CDR3 DNA reads TGTGCCAGCAGCTTAGAAGGGCAGCGGGTGAGCTCCTACGAGCAGTACGTC. Amino acids: CASSLEGQRVSSYEQYV.